This T cell receptor beta chain emerged from a study of response to subunit inactivated influenza vaccine. Regarding the study as a whole: The authors offered the suggestion that each seasonal influenza vaccination recruits few new T cells.

MiXCR was run by TCRdb on the RT-PCR reads, yielding one entry per CDR3 protein. The data hold 450,000 to 600,000 distinct CDR3 sequences, with more than 15% observed a single time. The table lists this clonotype with many counts. The antigen remains unidentified. Trimming left V 4 bases short and J 1 base short, with 8 bases between. The CDR3 length is 12 residues. The germline V gene encodes CDR1 SQVTM and CDR2 ANQGSEA. Sequences were derived from CD4+ T cells sorted from PBMCs, sampled less than 25 months after vaccination. The V call is TRBV29-1, the J call TRBJ2-7; D perhaps matches TRBD1 (6 bases). This TCR was sampled from a man between 50 and 70 years old who received an inactivated influenza vaccine. CDR3 region: CSVAGVSYEQYF. The CDR3 bases are TGCAGCGTTGCAGGGGTATCCTACGAGCAGTACTTC.